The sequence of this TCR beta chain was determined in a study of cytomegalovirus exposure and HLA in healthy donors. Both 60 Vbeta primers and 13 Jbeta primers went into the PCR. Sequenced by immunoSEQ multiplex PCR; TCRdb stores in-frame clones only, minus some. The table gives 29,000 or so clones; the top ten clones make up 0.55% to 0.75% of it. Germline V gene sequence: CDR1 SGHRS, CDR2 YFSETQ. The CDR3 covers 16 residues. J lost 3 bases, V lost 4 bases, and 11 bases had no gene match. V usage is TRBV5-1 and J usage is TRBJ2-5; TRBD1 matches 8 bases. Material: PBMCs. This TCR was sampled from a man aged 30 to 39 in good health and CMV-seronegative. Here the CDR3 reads CASSPRTGRTEETQYF. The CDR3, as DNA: TGCGCCAGCAGCCCGAGGACAGGGAGAACGGAAGAGACCCAGTACTTC. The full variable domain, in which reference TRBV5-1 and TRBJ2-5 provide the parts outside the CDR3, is KAGVTQTPRYLIKTRGQQVTLSCSPISGHRSVSWYQQTPGQGLQFLFEYFSETQRNKGNFPGRFSGRQFSNSRSEMNVSTLELGDSALYLCASSPRTGRTEETQYFGPGTRLLVL.